The 10 T cell receptor beta chains in this list originate from one sample, sequenced in a study of beta chain features in type 1 diabetes. The investigators reverse transcribed all of the isolated RNA, so they sequenced expressed TCRB transcripts. The method was immunoSEQ multiplex PCR; TCRdb's version includes in-frame clones alone and lacks a portion of them. Here the sample spans 500,000 to 700,000 clones, 15% to 18% being singletons. The sample comprised naive CD4+ T cells from blood. These receptor sequences come from a man between 18 and 29 years old in good health.

In this sample, this clone turned up a few times. V usage is TRBV7-3 and J usage is TRBJ2-3, with TRBD2 matching over 10 bases. The CDR3 is 15 residues long. V was clipped by 4 bases and J by 4 bases; unmatched bases: 5. CDR1 SGHTA and CDR2 FQGTGA come from the germline V gene. The CDR3 DNA reads as TGTGCCAGCAGCTCTCAAGCGGGAGGGGCAGATACGCAGTATTTT. Its translation is CASSSQAGGADTQYF.

In its sample, this clone was seen a few times. V usage is TRBV7-2 and J usage is TRBJ2-1; the match to TRBD2 covers 7 bases. This CDR3 contains 16 residues. The germline gives CDR1 SGHTA, CDR2 FQGNSA. The V and J ends lost 0 bases and 0 bases, in that order; junction bases with no gene match: 2. CDR3 DNA: TGTGCCAGCAGCTTAGCGGGGGGGACCTCCTACAATGAGCAGTTCTTC. It translates to CASSLAGGTSYNEQFF.

This clone was detected only a few times. V and J are TRBV9 and TRBJ2-7; 7 nucleotides match TRBD1. This CDR3 region has 14 residues. V lost 0 bases and J lost 2; bases outside the gene matches: 2. Germline V gives CDR1 SGDLS, CDR2 YYNGEE. The CDR3 DNA reads as TGTGCCAGCAGCGTAGCCGACAGGGCCTACGAGCAGTACTTC. Translating it yields CASSVADRAYEQYF.

The chain combines TRBV10-3 with TRBJ2-5; 11 nucleotides agree with TRBD2. V trimming: 7 bases; J trimming: 1 base; junction bases outside the gene matches: 5. This CDR3 contains 15 residues. Germline CDR1 is ENHRY and CDR2 is SYGVKD. CDR3 loop: CAINSGTSGQETQYF. The CDR3 DNA reads TGTGCCATCAATTCCGGGACTAGCGGCCAAGAGACCCAGTACTTC.

The table lists this clone with a few counts. The rearrangement uses TRBV6-1 and TRBJ2-7; D ambiguous. This CDR3 spans 12 amino acids. The V gene's germline CDR1 is MNHNS and CDR2 SASEGT. V was clipped by 6 bases and J by 2 bases, with 8 bases between them. The CDR3 DNA sequence: TGTGCCAGCAGGCAGGTCCCCTACGAGCAGTACTTC. This translates into CASRQVPYEQYF.

This clone was counted a few times. The J gene is TRBJ1-3, the V gene TRBV5-4; the match to TRBD1 covers 9 bases. Trimming removed 0 bases from V and 4 bases from J; junction bases left unmatched: 2. The V gene's germline CDR1 is SGHNT and CDR2 YYREEE (reference sequence). This CDR3 has 15 amino acids. The CDR3 here is CASSLDRGQGNTIYF. As DNA, the CDR3 is TGTGCCAGCAGCTTGGACAGGGGGCAGGGAAACACCATATATTTT.

The V call is TRBV28, the J call TRBJ2-1, with TRBD2 as a possible D gene (7 bases). Germline CDR1 MDHEN, CDR2 SYDVKM. This CDR3 region has 15 residues. V was trimmed by 7 bases and J by 4 bases, leaving 17 bases between them. The CDR3 DNA sequence: TGTGCCAGCACCCAGGGGAGGGATTTATACAATGAGCAGTTCTTC. Translation: CASTQGRDLYNEQFF.

The chain combines TRBV18 with TRBJ2-7, with unresolved D. Germline loops: CDR1 KGHSH, CDR2 LQKENI. The ends were cut back, 7 bases at V and 4 bases at J, with 14 bases in the middle. The CDR3 has 13 residues. The CDR3 loop reads CASCPGKGYEQYF. CDR3 DNA: TGTGCCAGCTGCCCAGGCAAAGGGTACGAGCAGTACTTC.

This clone was counted between two and nine times. The chain uses TRBV2 and TRBJ2-5, with 12 positions matching TRBD1. Germline CDR1 and CDR2: SNHLY and FYNNEI. V shed 7 bases, J shed 7 bases, and the junction held 13 bases outside the gene matches. This CDR3 is built from 16 residues. Here the CDR3 DNA reads TGTGCCAGCAAGCTGACCCGGGACAGGGGGCCCGGGACCCAGTACTTC. It translates to CASKLTRDRGPGTQYF.

This clone turned up a few times. This chain links TRBV29-1 with TRBJ1-1; D is ambiguous. Looked up from germline, CDR1 is SQVTM and CDR2 is ANQGSEA. Trimming left V 4 bases short and J 0 bases short, with 9 bases between. The CDR3 length is 13 residues. The CDR3 nucleotides read TGCAGCGTTGCACGGGCGTTGAACACTGAAGCTTTCTTT. Protein: CSVARALNTEAFF.